A selection of T cell receptor beta chains follows, all from one sample in a study of blood T cell repertoires in COVID-19. TCRdb's copy holds only in-frame clones and misses some; the assay was immunoSEQ multiplex PCR. The sample has about 200,000 clones; around 82% are singletons. Sequenced material: PBMCs or T cells enriched from blood (not recorded which). Receptor source: a woman aged 40 to 55 with acute COVID-19. Both conserved end residues are part of each CDR3. Each record gives: D gene, clone size, J gene, V gene, CDR3 protein, CDR3 DNA. A D gene is named only where the DNA matches it firmly. Clone size is shown for a subset of rows, as once, few, many or a class of expanded clone.

d_call: -
clone_size: -
j_call: TRBJ1-2
v_call: TRBV28
cdr3_aa: CASSSGRGNYGYTF
cdr3_nt: TGTGCCAGCAGTTCGGGTCGCGGGAACTATGGCTACACCTTC

d_call: TRBD1
clone_size: -
j_call: TRBJ2-3
v_call: TRBV11-3
cdr3_aa: CASSLGGTGMDTQYF
cdr3_nt: TGTGCCAGCAGCTTAGGTGGGACAGGGATGGATACGCAGTATTTT

d_call: TRBD2
clone_size: -
j_call: TRBJ2-7
v_call: TRBV11-2
cdr3_aa: CASRGTSGSLNEQYF
cdr3_nt: TGTGCCAGCAGGGGGACTAGCGGGAGTCTCAACGAGCAGTACTTC

d_call: -
clone_size: -
j_call: TRBJ2-2
v_call: TRBV9
cdr3_aa: CASSVRQSTGELFF
cdr3_nt: TGTGCCAGCAGCGTCAGACAGTCCACCGGGGAGCTGTTTTTT

d_call: TRBD1
clone_size: -
j_call: TRBJ2-7
v_call: TRBV5-6
cdr3_aa: CASSVRDRGFYEQYF
cdr3_nt: TGTGCCAGCAGCGTCCGGGACAGGGGGTTCTACGAGCAGTACTTC

d_call: -
clone_size: -
j_call: TRBJ1-1
v_call: TRBV21-1
cdr3_aa: CASSKMGTPDMNTEAFF
cdr3_nt: TGTGCCAGCAGCAAAATGGGGACACCCGACATGAACACTGAAGCTTTCTTT

d_call: -
clone_size: -
j_call: TRBJ2-1
v_call: TRBV21-1
cdr3_aa: CASSKGTSGSINEQFF
cdr3_nt: TGTGCCAGCAGCAAGGGGACTAGCGGGAGTATCAATGAGCAGTTCTTC

d_call: TRBD1
clone_size: -
j_call: TRBJ1-5
v_call: TRBV7-8
cdr3_aa: CASSYTGGRNQPQHF
cdr3_nt: TGTGCCAGCAGCTATACAGGGGGACGGAATCAGCCCCAGCATTTT

d_call: -
clone_size: -
j_call: TRBJ1-1
v_call: TRBV14
cdr3_aa: CASSQFRRTEAFF
cdr3_nt: TGTGCCAGCAGCCAGTTCAGGCGCACTGAAGCTTTCTTT

d_call: TRBD1
clone_size: -
j_call: TRBJ2-6
v_call: TRBV19
cdr3_aa: CASSVGQVSGANVLTF
cdr3_nt: TGTGCCAGTAGCGTCGGACAGGTCTCTGGGGCCAACGTCCTGACTTTC

d_call: -
clone_size: few
j_call: TRBJ2-3
v_call: TRBV7-8
cdr3_aa: CASSSPPVSADTQYF
cdr3_nt: TGTGCCAGCAGCTCGCCGCCCGTCAGCGCAGATACGCAGTATTTT

d_call: TRBD2
clone_size: -
j_call: TRBJ2-7
v_call: TRBV27
cdr3_aa: CASSLSLGTSRNEQYF
cdr3_nt: TGTGCCAGCAGTTTAAGCCTTGGGACTAGCAGAAACGAGCAGTACTTC

d_call: -
clone_size: -
j_call: TRBJ2-3
v_call: TRBV30
cdr3_aa: CAWGGTGGDTQYF
cdr3_nt: TGTGCCTGGGGGGGGACTGGCGGAGATACGCAGTATTTT

d_call: -
clone_size: -
j_call: TRBJ1-2
v_call: TRBV19
cdr3_aa: CASSYPGRGISYGYTF
cdr3_nt: TGTGCCAGTAGTTACCCCGGCCGGGGGATCAGCTATGGCTACACCTTC

d_call: TRBD1
clone_size: -
j_call: TRBJ2-3
v_call: TRBV6-4
cdr3_aa: CASSAGQGADTQYF
cdr3_nt: TGTGCCAGCAGTGCGGGACAGGGGGCAGATACGCAGTATTTT

d_call: TRBD1
clone_size: -
j_call: TRBJ2-3
v_call: TRBV11-1
cdr3_aa: CASSPTDRESTDTQYF
cdr3_nt: TGTGCCAGCAGCCCTACGGACAGGGAGAGCACAGATACGCAGTATTTT

d_call: TRBD2
clone_size: -
j_call: TRBJ2-2
v_call: TRBV10-3
cdr3_aa: CAISESTSGGGTGELFF
cdr3_nt: TGTGCCATCAGTGAGTCGACTAGCGGGGGAGGGACCGGGGAGCTGTTTTTT

d_call: -
clone_size: -
j_call: TRBJ2-7
v_call: TRBV5-1
cdr3_aa: CASSLGGSRQGSWYF
cdr3_nt: TGCGCCAGCAGCTTGGGAGGTTCTCGGCAGGGCAGTTGGTACTTC

d_call: -
clone_size: -
j_call: TRBJ2-1
v_call: TRBV21-1
cdr3_aa: CASSKRGVYNEQFF
cdr3_nt: TGTGCCAGCAGCAAACGGGGGGTCTACAATGAGCAGTTCTTC

d_call: -
clone_size: few
j_call: TRBJ2-6
v_call: TRBV19
cdr3_aa: CASRSGASGANVLTF
cdr3_nt: TGTGCCAGTAGGAGCGGTGCCTCTGGGGCCAACGTCCTGACTTTC

d_call: -
clone_size: -
j_call: TRBJ1-4
v_call: TRBV4-1
cdr3_aa: CASSHQGQLYEKLFF
cdr3_nt: TGCGCCAGCAGCCACCAAGGACAGCTTTATGAAAAACTGTTTTTT

d_call: -
clone_size: once
j_call: TRBJ1-6
v_call: TRBV13
cdr3_aa: CASSFGTLNNSPLHF
cdr3_nt: TGTGCCAGCAGCTTCGGGACACTAAATAATTCACCCCTCCACTTT

d_call: TRBD2
clone_size: few
j_call: TRBJ2-1
v_call: TRBV6-4
cdr3_aa: CASEGGSPYNEQFF
cdr3_nt: TGTGCCAGCGAGGGCGGGAGTCCCTACAATGAGCAGTTCTTC

d_call: TRBD1
clone_size: once
j_call: TRBJ1-2
v_call: TRBV13
cdr3_aa: CASSSTGQSNRGYTF
cdr3_nt: TGTGCCAGCAGCTCGACGGGACAGAGTAACCGAGGCTACACCTTC

d_call: -
clone_size: -
j_call: TRBJ2-3
v_call: TRBV6-5
cdr3_aa: CASSPPTDTQYF
cdr3_nt: TGTGCCAGCAGTCCCCCTACAGATACGCAGTATTTT

d_call: -
clone_size: -
j_call: TRBJ1-3
v_call: TRBV5-6
cdr3_aa: CASRPTSGNTIYF
cdr3_nt: TGTGCCAGCAGGCCTACCTCGGGTAACACCATATATTTT

d_call: TRBD2
clone_size: -
j_call: TRBJ2-7
v_call: TRBV5-1
cdr3_aa: CASSFIPSGGPAYEQYF
cdr3_nt: TGCGCCAGCAGCTTCATCCCGAGCGGGGGGCCAGCCTACGAGCAGTACTTC

d_call: -
clone_size: -
j_call: TRBJ1-1
v_call: TRBV29-1
cdr3_aa: CSVEHREGTEAFF
cdr3_nt: TGCAGCGTTGAACACAGGGAGGGTACTGAAGCTTTCTTT

d_call: -
clone_size: -
j_call: TRBJ1-2
v_call: TRBV27
cdr3_aa: CASSPNGGEGYTF
cdr3_nt: TGTGCCAGCAGTCCGAACGGGGGGGAGGGCTACACCTTC

d_call: TRBD1
clone_size: -
j_call: TRBJ1-2
v_call: TRBV19
cdr3_aa: CASSRQGNYGYTF
cdr3_nt: TGTGCCAGTAGTAGACAGGGCAACTATGGCTACACCTTC

d_call: -
clone_size: -
j_call: TRBJ2-1
v_call: TRBV15
cdr3_aa: CATASGPYNEQFF
cdr3_nt: TGTGCCACCGCCTCAGGGCCCTACAATGAGCAGTTCTTC

d_call: -
clone_size: -
j_call: TRBJ1-5
v_call: TRBV19
cdr3_aa: CASSHPGQSNQPQHF
cdr3_nt: TGTGCCAGTAGTCACCCCGGACAGAGCAATCAGCCCCAGCATTTT

d_call: -
clone_size: -
j_call: TRBJ1-4
v_call: TRBV12-3/TRBV12-4
cdr3_aa: CASSLKLNEKLFF
cdr3_nt: TGTGCCAGCAGTTTAAAACTTAATGAAAAACTGTTTTTT

d_call: TRBD2
clone_size: -
j_call: TRBJ2-2
v_call: TRBV11-3
cdr3_aa: CASSLYSGYTGELFF
cdr3_nt: TGTGCCAGCAGCTTGTATAGCGGGTACACCGGGGAGCTGTTTTTT

d_call: -
clone_size: -
j_call: TRBJ2-7
v_call: TRBV2
cdr3_aa: CASSEVSEQYF
cdr3_nt: TGTGCCAGCAGTGAAGTCAGCGAGCAGTACTTC

d_call: TRBD1
clone_size: -
j_call: TRBJ2-3
v_call: TRBV7-9
cdr3_aa: CASSAGQGAGSTDTQYF
cdr3_nt: TGTGCCAGCAGCGCGGGACAGGGGGCGGGAAGTACAGATACGCAGTATTTT

d_call: TRBD1
clone_size: -
j_call: TRBJ2-2
v_call: TRBV7-9
cdr3_aa: CASISGQGRTGELFF
cdr3_nt: TGTGCCAGCATCTCGGGACAGGGACGCACCGGGGAGCTGTTTTTT

d_call: -
clone_size: -
j_call: TRBJ1-6
v_call: TRBV5-5
cdr3_aa: CASSSQASYNSPLHF
cdr3_nt: TGTGCCAGCAGCTCCCAAGCCTCCTATAATTCACCCCTCCACTTT

d_call: -
clone_size: -
j_call: TRBJ1-5
v_call: TRBV1
cdr3_aa: CTSESVWSNQPQHF
cdr3_nt: TGCACCAGCGAGAGTGTTTGGAGCAATCAGCCCCAGCATTTT

d_call: -
clone_size: -
j_call: TRBJ1-2
v_call: TRBV28
cdr3_aa: CASSFRYGYTF
cdr3_nt: TGTGCCAGCAGTTTTCGGTATGGCTACACCTTC

d_call: -
clone_size: -
j_call: TRBJ2-2
v_call: TRBV19
cdr3_aa: CASSLLGTGELFF
cdr3_nt: TGTGCCAGTAGCCTACTAGGGACCGGGGAGCTGTTTTTT

d_call: -
clone_size: -
j_call: TRBJ1-5
v_call: TRBV6-6
cdr3_aa: CASRKEEVSNQPQHF
cdr3_nt: TGTGCCAGCAGAAAAGAGGAGGTGAGCAATCAGCCCCAGCATTTT

d_call: -
clone_size: -
j_call: TRBJ1-2
v_call: TRBV7-2
cdr3_aa: CASSLRRGGRQANYGYTF
cdr3_nt: TGTGCCAGCAGCTTAAGGAGGGGGGGCCGCCAAGCTAACTATGGCTACACCTTC

d_call: -
clone_size: few
j_call: TRBJ2-1
v_call: TRBV27
cdr3_aa: CASRLRGGRGFF
cdr3_nt: TGTGCCAGCAGGTTAAGGGGGGGTCGAGGATTCTTC

d_call: -
clone_size: -
j_call: TRBJ1-1
v_call: TRBV2
cdr3_aa: CASSVQRGENTEAFF
cdr3_nt: TGTGCCAGCAGTGTGCAGAGAGGTGAGAACACTGAAGCTTTCTTT

d_call: -
clone_size: -
j_call: TRBJ1-3
v_call: TRBV9
cdr3_aa: CASSVVGSRSGNTIYF
cdr3_nt: TGTGCCAGCAGCGTAGTGGGCAGCCGCTCTGGAAACACCATATATTTT

d_call: -
clone_size: -
j_call: TRBJ2-2
v_call: TRBV4-2
cdr3_aa: CASSQERVRTGELFF
cdr3_nt: TGTGCCAGCAGCCAAGAGAGAGTGAGGACCGGGGAGCTGTTTTTT

d_call: TRBD1
clone_size: few
j_call: TRBJ2-2
v_call: TRBV2
cdr3_aa: CASSGTGANTGELFF
cdr3_nt: TGTGCCAGCAGTGGAACAGGGGCGAACACCGGGGAGCTGTTTTTT

d_call: TRBD1
clone_size: -
j_call: TRBJ2-3
v_call: TRBV29-1
cdr3_aa: CSVCPTGSTDTQYF
cdr3_nt: TGCAGCGTTTGCCCGACAGGGAGCACAGATACGCAGTATTTT

d_call: TRBD2
clone_size: -
j_call: TRBJ2-2
v_call: TRBV6-2/TRBV6-3
cdr3_aa: CASSYSSSTSATNTGELFF
cdr3_nt: TGTGCCAGCAGTTACTCGAGTTCAACTAGCGCCACGAACACCGGGGAGCTGTTTTTT

d_call: -
clone_size: -
j_call: TRBJ2-2
v_call: TRBV19
cdr3_aa: CASSHPGETGELFF
cdr3_nt: TGTGCCAGTTCCCACCCAGGGGAGACCGGGGAGCTGTTTTTT

d_call: -
clone_size: -
j_call: TRBJ2-2
v_call: TRBV5-1
cdr3_aa: CASSLGPRGAGELFF
cdr3_nt: TGCGCCAGCAGCTTGGGACCGCGAGGCGCCGGGGAGCTGTTTTTT

d_call: -
clone_size: once
j_call: TRBJ2-7
v_call: TRBV20-1
cdr3_aa: CSASHPGDDEQYF
cdr3_nt: TGCAGTGCTAGTCACCCGGGAGACGACGAGCAGTACTTC

d_call: -
clone_size: few
j_call: TRBJ1-5
v_call: TRBV6-5
cdr3_aa: CASSFDRNQPQHF
cdr3_nt: TGTGCCAGCAGTTTCGACAGGAATCAGCCCCAGCATTTT

d_call: TRBD2
clone_size: -
j_call: TRBJ2-5
v_call: TRBV5-6
cdr3_aa: CASSKRGRETQYF
cdr3_nt: TGTGCCAGCAGCAAGCGGGGGCGAGAGACCCAGTACTTC